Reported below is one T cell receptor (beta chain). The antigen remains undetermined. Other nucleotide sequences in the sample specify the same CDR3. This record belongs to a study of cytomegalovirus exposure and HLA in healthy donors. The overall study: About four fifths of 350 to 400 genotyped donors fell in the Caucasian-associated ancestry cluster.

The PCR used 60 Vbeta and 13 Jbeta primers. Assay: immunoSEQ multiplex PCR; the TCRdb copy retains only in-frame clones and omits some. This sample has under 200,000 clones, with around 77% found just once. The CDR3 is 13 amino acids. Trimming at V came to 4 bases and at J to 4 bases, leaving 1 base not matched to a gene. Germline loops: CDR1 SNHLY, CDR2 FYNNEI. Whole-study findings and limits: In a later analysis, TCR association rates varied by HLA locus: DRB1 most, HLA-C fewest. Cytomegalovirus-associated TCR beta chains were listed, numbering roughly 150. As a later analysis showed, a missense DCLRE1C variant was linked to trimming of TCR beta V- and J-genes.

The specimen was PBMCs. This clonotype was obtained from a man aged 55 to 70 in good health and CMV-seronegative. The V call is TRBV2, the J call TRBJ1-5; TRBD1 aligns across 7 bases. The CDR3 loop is CASSGQGNQPQHF. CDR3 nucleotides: TGTGCCAGCAGTGGACAGGGAAATCAGCCCCAGCATTTT.